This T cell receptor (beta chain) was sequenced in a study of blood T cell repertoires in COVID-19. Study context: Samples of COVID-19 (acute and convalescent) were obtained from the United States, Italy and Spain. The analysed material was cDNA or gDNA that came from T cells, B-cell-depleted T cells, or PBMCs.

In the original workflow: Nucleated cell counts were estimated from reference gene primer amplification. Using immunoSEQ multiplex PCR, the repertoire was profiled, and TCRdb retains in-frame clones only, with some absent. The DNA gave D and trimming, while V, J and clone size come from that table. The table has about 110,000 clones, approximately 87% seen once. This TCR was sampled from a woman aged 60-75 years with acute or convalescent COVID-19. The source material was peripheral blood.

This CDR3 is CASSLLGQGDRTPLHF. The CDR3 DNA follows: TGTGCCAGCAGCTTGCTGGGACAGGGGGATAGGACACCCCTCCACTTT. This chain connects TRBV5-6 to TRBJ1-6; 11 nucleotides match TRBD1. With 1 base clipped from V and 11 bases from J, the junction kept 8 bases outside the gene matches. The CDR3 has 16 residues. Germline V gene sequence: CDR1 SGHDT, CDR2 YYEEEE.